This TCR beta chain was profiled in a study of breast tumors, draining lymph nodes, adjacent tissues. This clonotype was counted at least ten times. It may be a read error: a sequence one base away is much more abundant. TCRdb reanalysed the multiplex PCR reads using MiXCR and keeps one entry per CDR3 protein. This table has roughly 21,000 distinct CDR3 sequences, roughly 50% appearing once. Looked up from germline, CDR1 is DFQATT and CDR2 is SNEGSKA (reference sequence). The CDR3 extends over 11 amino acids. The chain links TRBV20-1 to TRBJ2-7; D remains ambiguous. This TCR came from a female donor with breast cancer. Some clones in this sample may be carry-over from other donors' samples. The sequenced sample consisted of breast tumor tissue. CDR3 DNA: TGCAGTGCTAGCCCGACCTACGAGCAGTCCTTC. It codes for CSASPTYEQSF.